What follows are 5 T cell receptor beta chains derived from one specimen sequenced in a study of cytomegalovirus exposure and HLA in healthy donors. With 60 Vbeta and 13 Jbeta primers, the PCR was carried out. Method: immunoSEQ multiplex PCR; TCRdb's copy keeps in-frame clones and lacks some. This sample has some 120,000 clones, with around 80% found just once. Sequences were obtained from PBMCs. The receptors were sampled from a woman aged 25 to 45 in good health and CMV-seronegative.

The chain has TRBV9 and TRBJ1-5, with TRBD1 as a possible D gene (6 bases). V gave up 4 bases and J gave up 0 bases, with 14 bases separating them. Germline values: CDR1 SGDLS, CDR2 YYNGEE. This CDR3 has 16 residues. The CDR3 sequence is CASSPGGGASNQPQHF. The CDR3 coding sequence is TGTGCCAGCAGCCCCGGCGGGGGGGCTAGCAATCAGCCCCAGCATTTT.

CDR3 DNA: TGTGCCTGCAAACGGGACAGCCAGGGTGGCTACACCTTC. Its protein is CACKRDSQGGYTF. This sequence joins TRBV6-5 and TRBJ1-2, with 7 bases that match TRBD1. Germline CDR1 is MNHEY and CDR2 is SVGAGI. The CDR3 has 13 amino acids. With 11 bases clipped from V and 7 bases from J, the junction kept 13 bases outside the gene matches.

In its sample, this clone was seen a few times. The junction departs from germline at one end; a sequencing error may be responsible. The V and J genes are TRBV7-9 and TRBJ2-1, with 13 bases fitting TRBD2. The CDR3 runs to 15 residues. Germline lookup yields CDR1 SEHNR and CDR2 FQNEAQ (reference sequence). The CDR3 reads CSSSLTSGGKNEQFF. The DNA of the CDR3 is TGTTCCAGCAGCCTGACTAGCGGGGGGAAGAATGAGCAGTTCTTC.

The J gene is TRBJ2-2, the V gene TRBV30, with 13 bases fitting TRBD2. The CDR3 length is 16 residues. J gave up 6 bases and V 1 base, and 5 bases lay outside the gene matches. The germline V gene has CDR1 GTSNPN and CDR2 SVGIG (reference sequence). For the CDR3, the DNA is TGTGCCTGGAGTGCCGGACTAGCGGGGGACTCCGGGGAGCTGTTTTTT. Encoded protein: CAWSAGLAGDSGELFF. Complete variable domain (other parts from reference TRBV30 and TRBJ2-2): SQTIHQWPATLVQPVGSPLSLECTVEGTSNPNLYWYRQAAGRGLQLLFYSVGIGQISSEVPQNLSASRPQDRQFILSSKKLLLSDSGFYLCAWSAGLAGDSGELFFGEGSRLTVL.

The rearrangement joins TRBV11-3 to TRBJ2-3; D possibly corresponds to TRBD2 (6 bases). CDR1 and CDR2 from the germline V gene are SGHNT and YENEEA. The CDR3 runs to 15 residues. V dropped 3 bases and J dropped 0 bases, with 10 bases sitting between them. CDR3 residues: CASSLGRGSTDTQYF. CDR3 DNA sequence: TGTGCCAGCAGCTTGGGGCGGGGAAGCACAGATACGCAGTATTTT.